What follows are 10 T cell receptor beta chains derived from one specimen sequenced in a study of brain T cells in children with intractable seizures. Assay used: immunoSEQ multiplex PCR; TCRdb lists only in-frame clones, some missing. The sample gives approximately 330,000 clones, about 94% of which show up once; roughly 5.8% is in the top ten. Time point denoted: blood from clinic visit 5 months post-surgery; TSC patient then seizure free. The specimen comprised peripheral blood, sampled more than 4 months after surgery. These TCRs come from a boy under two years old with tuberous sclerosis and intractable seizures.

This clone was observed a few times. Other DNA sequences within the sample encode an identical CDR3. The chain carries TRBV18 and TRBJ1-1; TRBD1 is a possible D gene (5 bases). Trimming removed 5 bases from V and 1 base from J, with 5 bases in between. This CDR3 is 12 amino acids long. Germline V gene data show CDR1 as KGHSH and CDR2 as LQKENI. The CDR3 nucleotides read TGTGCCAGCTCAACAGGGAACACTGAAGCTTTCTTT. Translated, it gives CASSTGNTEAFF.

The J gene is TRBJ1-1, the V gene TRBV28, with TRBD1 matching 10 bases. CDR1 and CDR2 from the germline V gene are MDHEN and SYDVKM. The CDR3 consists of 15 residues. With V trimmed by 6 bases and J by 4 bases, 8 bases remained unmatched. The CDR3 DNA follows: TGTGCCAGCAGGGTGACAGGGGGCGTGAGCACTGAAGCTTTCTTT. Protein: CASRVTGGVSTEAFF. Complete variable domain (other parts from reference TRBV28 and TRBJ1-1): DVKVTQSSRYLVKRTGEKVFLECVQDMDHENMFWYRQDPGLGLRLIYFSYDVKMKEKGDIPEGYSVSREKKERFSLILESASTNQTSMYLCASRVTGGVSTEAFFGQGTRLTVV.

The chain employs TRBV30 and TRBJ1-1; no clear D gene. The CDR3 length is 14 residues. Trimming took 1 base from V and 0 from J, leaving 9 bases between them. In germline, CDR1 is GTSNPN, CDR2 SVGIG (reference sequence). In DNA form, the CDR3 reads TGTGCCTGGAGTGGGGTCGTTATGAACACTGAAGCTTTCTTT. Translating it yields CAWSGVVMNTEAFF.

This chain uses TRBV10-3 with TRBJ1-2; tentative D call: TRBD1 (6 bases). From germline, CDR1 is ENHRY and CDR2 SYGVKD. V gave up 3 bases and J gave up 4 bases, with 21 bases separating them. The CDR3 sequence is 17 residues long. The CDR3 here is CAISDRTVRKFFYGYTF. The DNA of the CDR3 is TGTGCCATCAGTGACCGGACAGTAAGGAAGTTCTTCTATGGCTACACCTTC.

V usage is TRBV3-1 (or the pseudogene TRBV3-2) and J usage is TRBJ2-7; TRBD2 aligns across 7 bases. Germline-derived CDR1 and CDR2 are LGHDT and YNNKEL (reference sequence). V lost 4 bases, J lost 3 bases, and 12 bases stayed unmatched. The CDR3 has 16 amino acids. Written as DNA, the CDR3 is TGTGCCAGCAGCCTGACAGCGGGAACGGGGTTCTACGAGCAGTACTTC. As protein: CASSLTAGTGFYEQYF.

V is TRBV6-5 and J is TRBJ1-1; D uncertain. Germline V gene sequence: CDR1 MNHEY, CDR2 SVGAGI. The CDR3 extends over 15 amino acids. The V and J ends lost 7 bases and 1 base respectively, with 16 bases between them. CDR3 region: CASTSRGAQNTEAFF. The CDR3 DNA sequence: TGTGCCAGCACCTCACGTGGAGCGCAGAACACTGAAGCTTTCTTT.

Details on this clone: Other DNA sequences in this sample translate to the same CDR3. The chain links TRBV20-1 to TRBJ2-5, with D uncertain. This CDR3 has 11 amino acids. V was trimmed by 1 base and J by 5 bases, leaving 5 bases between them. CDR1 and CDR2 (germline): DFQATT, SNEGSKA (reference sequence). In nucleotides, the CDR3 is TGCAGTGCTAGAGTAGGTGAGACCCAGTACTTC. Its protein product is CSARVGETQYF.

As regards this clone: This sample also contains other DNA sequences that code for the same CDR3. V and J are TRBV19 and TRBJ2-3, with 8 bases lining up with TRBD2. Germline V gene data show CDR1 as LNHDA and CDR2 as SQIVND (reference sequence). CDR3 size: 14 residues. J lost 4 bases, V lost 1 base, and 1 base had no gene match. The CDR3 DNA follows: TGTGCCAGTAGTATAGCGGGGGGGCCAGATACGCAGTATTTT. Its protein is CASSIAGGPDTQYF.

The chain joins TRBV6-5 to TRBJ1-2; tentative D call: TRBD1 (5 bases). CDR3 size: 14 residues. From germline, CDR1 is MNHEY and CDR2 SVGAGI. Trimming removed 2 bases from V and 6 bases from J, with 13 bases in between. CDR3 nucleotides: TGTGCCAGCAGTTACAGGGGAGGGATAGATGGCTACACCTTC. Residues: CASSYRGGIDGYTF.

The genes are TRBV5-1 and TRBJ2-1; D may match TRBD1 or TRBD2 (5 bases each). Germline CDR1 is SGHRS and CDR2 is YFSETQ. V shed 4 bases and J shed 0 bases, with 11 bases lying between them. The CDR3 is 15 amino acids. The chain's CDR3 is CASSEGTGSYNEQFF. The DNA for the CDR3 is TGCGCCAGCAGCGAGGGGACGGGCTCCTACAATGAGCAGTTCTTC.